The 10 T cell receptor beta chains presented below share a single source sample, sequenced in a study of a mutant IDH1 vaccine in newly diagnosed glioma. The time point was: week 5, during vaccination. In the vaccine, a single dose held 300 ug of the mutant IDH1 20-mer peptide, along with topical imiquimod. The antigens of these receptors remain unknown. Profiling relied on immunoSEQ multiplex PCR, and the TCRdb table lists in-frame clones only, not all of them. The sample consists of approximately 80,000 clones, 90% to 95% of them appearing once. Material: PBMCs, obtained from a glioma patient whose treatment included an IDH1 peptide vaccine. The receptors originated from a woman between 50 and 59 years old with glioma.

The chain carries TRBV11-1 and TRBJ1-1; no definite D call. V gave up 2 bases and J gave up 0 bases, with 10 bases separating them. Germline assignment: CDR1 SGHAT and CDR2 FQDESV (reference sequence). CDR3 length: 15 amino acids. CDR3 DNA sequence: TGTGCCAGCAGCTTAAAAGGCAGCCTGAACACTGAAGCTTTCTTT. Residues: CASSLKGSLNTEAFF. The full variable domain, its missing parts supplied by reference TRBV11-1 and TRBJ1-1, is EAEVAQSPRYKITEKSQAVAFWCDPISGHATLYWYRQILGQGPELLVQFQDESVVDDSQLPKDRFSAERLKGVDSTLKIQPAELGDSAMYLCASSLKGSLNTEAFFGQGTRLTVV.

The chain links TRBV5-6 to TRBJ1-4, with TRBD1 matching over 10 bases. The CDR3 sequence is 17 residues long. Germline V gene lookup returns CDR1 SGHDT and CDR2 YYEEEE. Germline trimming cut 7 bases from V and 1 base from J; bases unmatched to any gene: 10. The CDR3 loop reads CASGPTGGPLTNEKLFF. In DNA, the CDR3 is TGTGCCAGCGGTCCGACAGGGGGCCCTCTAACTAATGAAAAACTGTTTTTT.

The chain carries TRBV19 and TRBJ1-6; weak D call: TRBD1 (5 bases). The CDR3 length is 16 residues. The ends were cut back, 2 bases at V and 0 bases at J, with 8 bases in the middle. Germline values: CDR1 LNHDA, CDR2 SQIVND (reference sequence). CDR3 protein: CASSITDSSYNSPLHF. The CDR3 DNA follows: TGTGCCAGTAGTATAACAGACAGCTCCTATAATTCACCCCTCCACTTT.

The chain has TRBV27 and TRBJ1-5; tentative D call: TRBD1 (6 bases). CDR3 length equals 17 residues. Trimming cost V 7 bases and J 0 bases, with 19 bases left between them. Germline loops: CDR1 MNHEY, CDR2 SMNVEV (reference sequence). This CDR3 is CASTPGAWGYSNQPQHF. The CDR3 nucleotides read TGTGCCAGCACCCCAGGGGCTTGGGGCTATAGCAATCAGCCCCAGCATTTT.

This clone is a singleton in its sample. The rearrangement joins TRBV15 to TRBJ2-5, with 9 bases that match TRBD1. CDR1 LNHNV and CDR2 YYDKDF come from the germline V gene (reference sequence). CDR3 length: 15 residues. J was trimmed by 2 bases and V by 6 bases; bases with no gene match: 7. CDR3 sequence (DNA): TGTGCCACCAGAGACGGGACAGGGAATCAAGAGACCCAGTACTTC. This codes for CATRDGTGNQETQYF.

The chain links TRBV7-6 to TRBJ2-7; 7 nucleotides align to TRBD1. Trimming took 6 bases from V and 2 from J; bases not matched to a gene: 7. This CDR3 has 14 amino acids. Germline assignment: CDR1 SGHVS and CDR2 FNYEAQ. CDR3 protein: CASSPGQKPYEQYF. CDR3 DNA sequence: TGTGCCAGCAGTCCGGGACAGAAGCCCTACGAGCAGTACTTC. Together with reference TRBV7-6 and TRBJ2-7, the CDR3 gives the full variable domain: GAGVSQSPRYKVTKRGQDVALRCDPISGHVSLYWYRQALGQGPEFLTYFNYEAQQDKSGLPNDRFSAERPEGSISTLTIQRTEQRDSAMYRCASSPGQKPYEQYFGPGTRLTVT.

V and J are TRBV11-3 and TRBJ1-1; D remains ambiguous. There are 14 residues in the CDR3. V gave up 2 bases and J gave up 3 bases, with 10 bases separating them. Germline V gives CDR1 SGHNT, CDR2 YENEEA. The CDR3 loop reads CASSLRGVDTEAFF. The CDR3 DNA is TGTGCCAGCAGCTTACGGGGAGTAGACACTGAAGCTTTCTTT.

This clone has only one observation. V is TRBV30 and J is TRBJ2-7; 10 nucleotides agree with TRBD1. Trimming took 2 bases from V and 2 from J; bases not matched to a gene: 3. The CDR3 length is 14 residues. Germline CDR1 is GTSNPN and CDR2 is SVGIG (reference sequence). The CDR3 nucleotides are TGTGCCTGGAGTTGGACAGGGGGTCCCTACGAGCAGTACTTC. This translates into CAWSWTGGPYEQYF.

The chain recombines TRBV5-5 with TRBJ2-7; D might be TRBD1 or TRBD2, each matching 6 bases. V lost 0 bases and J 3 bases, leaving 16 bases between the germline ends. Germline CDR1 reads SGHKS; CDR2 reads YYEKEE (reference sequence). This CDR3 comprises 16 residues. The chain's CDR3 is CASSLASGLGGYEQYF. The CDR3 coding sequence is TGTGCCAGCAGCTTGGCCAGCGGGTTAGGGGGCTACGAGCAGTACTTC.

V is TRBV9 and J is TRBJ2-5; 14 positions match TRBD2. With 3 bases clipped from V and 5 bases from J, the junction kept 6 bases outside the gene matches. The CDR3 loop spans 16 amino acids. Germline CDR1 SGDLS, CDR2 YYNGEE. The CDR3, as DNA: TGTGCCAGCAGCGCGCGACTAGCGGGAGGGCCTGAGACCCAGTACTTC. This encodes CASSARLAGGPETQYF.